The present T cell receptor (beta chain) was sequenced within a study of blood T cell repertoires in COVID-19. Assay used: immunoSEQ multiplex PCR; TCRdb lists only in-frame clones, some missing. The table records under 95,000 clones, around nine tenths of them present only once. With 1 base removed from V and 7 bases from J, the gap between germline ends came to 10 bases. The CDR3 is 13 residues long. In germline, CDR1 is MGHRA, CDR2 YSYEKL. Sequenced material: peripheral blood. The TCR sequence derives from a woman aged 45-60 years in a cohort sampled during active COVID-19. The gene calls are TRBV4-1 and TRBJ1-2; D uncertain. CDR3 sequence (DNA): TGCGCCAGCAGCCAAGTTTCGGGGATTGGCTACACCTTC. Protein: CASSQVSGIGYTF.